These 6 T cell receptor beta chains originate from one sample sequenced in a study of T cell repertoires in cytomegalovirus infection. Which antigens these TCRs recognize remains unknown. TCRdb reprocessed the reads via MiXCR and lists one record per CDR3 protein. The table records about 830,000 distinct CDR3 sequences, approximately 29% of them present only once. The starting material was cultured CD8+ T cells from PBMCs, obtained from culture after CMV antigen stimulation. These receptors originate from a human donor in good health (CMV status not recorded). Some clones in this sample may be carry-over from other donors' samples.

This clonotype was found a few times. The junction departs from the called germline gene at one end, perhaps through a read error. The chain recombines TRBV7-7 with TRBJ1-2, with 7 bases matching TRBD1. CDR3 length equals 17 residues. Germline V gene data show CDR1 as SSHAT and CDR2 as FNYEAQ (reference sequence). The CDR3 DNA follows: TGTGCTAGCAGCTTAGCGGACAGGCGAATTTCCTACTATGGCTACACCTTC. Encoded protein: CASSLADRRISYYGYTF.

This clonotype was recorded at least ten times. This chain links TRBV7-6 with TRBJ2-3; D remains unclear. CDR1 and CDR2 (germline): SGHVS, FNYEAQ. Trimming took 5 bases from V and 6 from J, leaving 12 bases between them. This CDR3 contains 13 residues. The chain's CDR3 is CASSPERWDTQYF. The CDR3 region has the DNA TGTGCCAGCAGCCCAGAACGTTGGGATACGCAGTATTTT.

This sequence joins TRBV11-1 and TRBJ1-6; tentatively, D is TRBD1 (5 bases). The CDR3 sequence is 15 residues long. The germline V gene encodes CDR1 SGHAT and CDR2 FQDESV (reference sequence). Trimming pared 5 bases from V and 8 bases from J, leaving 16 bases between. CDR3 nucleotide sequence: TGTGCCAGCAGCCAAGGACTCCAGGGCGATTCACCCCTCCACTTT. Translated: CASSQGLQGDSPLHF.

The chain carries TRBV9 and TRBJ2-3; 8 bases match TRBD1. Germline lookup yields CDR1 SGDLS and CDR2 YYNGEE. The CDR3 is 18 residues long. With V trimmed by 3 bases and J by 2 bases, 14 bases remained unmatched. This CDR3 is CASSASTQGAVNTDTQYF. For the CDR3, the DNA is TGTGCCAGCAGCGCGAGCACCCAGGGGGCAGTGAACACAGATACGCAGTATTTT.

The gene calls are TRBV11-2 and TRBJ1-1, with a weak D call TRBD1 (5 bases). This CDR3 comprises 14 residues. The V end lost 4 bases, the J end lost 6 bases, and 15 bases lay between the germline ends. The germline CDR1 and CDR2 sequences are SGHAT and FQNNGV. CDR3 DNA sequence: TGTGCCAGCAGCTCTTGGAGGGTGGGGGCTGAAGCTTTCTTT. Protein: CASSSWRVGAEAFF.

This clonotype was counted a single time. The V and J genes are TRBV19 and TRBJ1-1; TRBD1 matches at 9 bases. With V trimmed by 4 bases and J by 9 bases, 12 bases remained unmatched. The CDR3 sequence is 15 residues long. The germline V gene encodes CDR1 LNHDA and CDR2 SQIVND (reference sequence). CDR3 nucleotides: TGTGCCAGTAGTAATCCAAAACGACAGGGGGATAAAGCTTTCTTT. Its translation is CASSNPKRQGDKAFF.